These T cell receptor beta chains were read from a single sample in a study of OX40 agonist ivuxolimab in advanced cancers. Clones were sequenced by immunoSEQ multiplex PCR, and TCRdb holds only the in-frame ones, with some missing. The data show fewer than 50,000 clones, roughly nine tenths seen once. The sequences come from CD4+ or CD8+ T cells sorted from blood, collected in a trial of the OX40 agonist ivuxolimab. All receptors come from an adult with an advanced solid tumor such as melanoma, head and neck, liver or kidney cancer. CDR3s include the opening cysteine and the closing phenylalanine or tryptophan. A D gene is named only where the DNA matches it firmly. The size field is filled for only some rows; it gives once, few, many or a size class.

CDR3 protein	CDR3 DNA	V gene	clone size	D gene	J gene
CASSQERSRQETQYF	TGTGCCAGCAGCCAAGAGAGGTCCCGCCAAGAGACCCAGTACTTC	TRBV14	.	.	TRBJ2-5
CASSEAGGLAGVTDTQYF	TGTGCCAGCAGTGAAGCCGGAGGCCTAGCGGGAGTCACAGATACGCAGTATTTT	TRBV6-1	.	TRBD2	TRBJ2-3
CASTPRQVLAKNIQYF	TGTGCCAGCACTCCCAGACAGGTCCTAGCCAAAAACATTCAGTACTTC	TRBV6-6	few	.	TRBJ2-4
CASSHKLAMGGNEQFF	TGTGCCAGCAGCCACAAACTAGCGATGGGGGGGAATGAGCAGTTCTTC	TRBV4-2	.	TRBD2	TRBJ2-1
CASSSGTEGYGYTF	TGCGCCAGCAGCTCCGGGACAGAGGGCTATGGCTACACCTTC	TRBV5-1	.	TRBD1	TRBJ1-2
CASSIIVGLEANYGYTF	TGTGCCAGTAGTATAATTGTGGGGTTGGAGGCTAACTATGGCTACACCTTC	TRBV19	.	.	TRBJ1-2
CASSLERQSGKLFF	TGTGCCAGCAGCTTAGAAAGGCAATCGGGAAAACTGTTTTTT	TRBV13	few	.	TRBJ1-4
CASSGPGGNEQFF	TGTGCCAGCAGTGGCCCAGGGGGCAATGAGCAGTTCTTC	TRBV2	.	TRBD1	TRBJ2-1
CAWSVTPGSYEQYF	TGTGCCTGGAGTGTAACACCTGGCTCCTACGAGCAGTACTTC	TRBV30	.	.	TRBJ2-7
CASSHVIAGLQETQYF	TGTGCCAGCAGCCACGTTATAGCGGGCCTCCAAGAGACCCAGTACTTC	TRBV4-2	.	TRBD2	TRBJ2-5
CASSEAVGLPRVHF	TGTGCCAGCAGTGAAGCTGTGGGACTCCCCAGGGTCCACTTT	TRBV6-1	few	.	TRBJ1-6
CASSIREAFREQYF	TGTGCCAGTAGTATCAGGGAGGCCTTTCGCGAGCAGTACTTC	TRBV19	.	.	TRBJ2-7
CASSDGQGNSPLHF	TGTGCCAGCAGTGATGGACAGGGGAATTCACCCCTCCACTTT	TRBV6-1	few	TRBD1	TRBJ1-6
CATSREGQHQETQYF	TGTGCCACCAGCAGAGAGGGACAGCACCAAGAGACCCAGTACTTC	TRBV15	.	TRBD1	TRBJ2-5
CASSFSGPSTDTQYF	TGTGCCAGCAGTTTCTCAGGTCCTAGCACAGATACGCAGTATTTT	TRBV28	.	.	TRBJ2-3
CASSFSGAPYKHTEAFF	TGTGCCAGCAGCTTTTCCGGGGCGCCGTATAAGCACACTGAAGCTTTCTTT	TRBV7-9	.	.	TRBJ1-1
CASSAWDFPHPAEQFF	TGTGCCAGCAGCGCCTGGGACTTTCCTCACCCAGCAGAGCAGTTCTTC	TRBV7-9	.	.	TRBJ2-1
CASSQEGNLRYEQYF	TGTGCCAGCAGCCAAGAAGGGAACCTAAGGTACGAGCAGTACTTC	TRBV4-2	.	.	TRBJ2-7
CASSELGKDYEQYF	TGCGCCAGCAGTGAGTTAGGGAAGGACTACGAGCAGTACTTC	TRBV10-2	.	.	TRBJ2-7
CASSRSAGSSYNEQFF	TGTGCCAGCAGCCGCTCGGCGGGTAGCTCCTACAATGAGCAGTTCTTC	TRBV7-3	.	.	TRBJ2-1
CACQGVNEQFF	TGTGCCTGCCAGGGAGTCAATGAGCAGTTCTTC	TRBV30	.	.	TRBJ2-1
CASSPHGTSGRAFEQFF	TGTGCCAGCAGTCCACATGGGACTAGCGGGAGGGCCTTTGAGCAGTTCTTC	TRBV27	.	TRBD2	TRBJ2-1
CAWSASSYNEQFF	TGTGCCTGGAGTGCCAGCTCCTACAATGAGCAGTTCTTC	TRBV30	once	.	TRBJ2-1
CASSQGGSSYNEQFF	TGCGCCAGCAGCCAAGGAGGAAGCTCCTACAATGAGCAGTTCTTC	TRBV4-3	.	.	TRBJ2-1
CAWSLSSYNEQFF	TGTGCCTGGAGTTTAAGCTCCTACAATGAGCAGTTCTTC	TRBV30	.	.	TRBJ2-1
CASRNRGFEDGRETQYF	TGTGCCAGTAGAAACAGGGGGTTCGAGGATGGGCGAGAGACCCAGTACTTC	TRBV19	.	TRBD1	TRBJ2-5